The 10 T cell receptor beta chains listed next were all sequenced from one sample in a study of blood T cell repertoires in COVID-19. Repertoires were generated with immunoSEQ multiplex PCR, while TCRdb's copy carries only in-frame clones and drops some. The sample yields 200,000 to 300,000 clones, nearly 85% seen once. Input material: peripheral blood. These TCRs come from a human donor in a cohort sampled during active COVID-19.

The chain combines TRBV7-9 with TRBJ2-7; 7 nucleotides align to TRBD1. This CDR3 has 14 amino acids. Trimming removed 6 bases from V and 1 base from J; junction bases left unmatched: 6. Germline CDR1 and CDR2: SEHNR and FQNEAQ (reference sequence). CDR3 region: CASSEPGQSYEQYF. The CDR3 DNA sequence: TGTGCCAGCAGTGAGCCGGGACAGTCCTACGAGCAGTACTTC.

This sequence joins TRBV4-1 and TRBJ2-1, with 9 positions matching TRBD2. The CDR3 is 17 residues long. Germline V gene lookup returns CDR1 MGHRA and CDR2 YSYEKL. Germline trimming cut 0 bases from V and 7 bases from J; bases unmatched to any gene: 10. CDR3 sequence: CASSQDFSAGGKNEQFF. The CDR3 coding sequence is TGCGCCAGCAGCCAAGATTTTTCGGCGGGGGGGAAAAATGAGCAGTTCTTC.

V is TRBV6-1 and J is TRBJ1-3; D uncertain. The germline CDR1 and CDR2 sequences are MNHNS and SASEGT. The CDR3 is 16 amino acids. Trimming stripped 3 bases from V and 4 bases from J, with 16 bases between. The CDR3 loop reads CASSDRAGGKGNTIYF. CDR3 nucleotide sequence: TGTGCCAGCAGTGATCGGGCAGGCGGGAAAGGAAACACCATATATTTT.

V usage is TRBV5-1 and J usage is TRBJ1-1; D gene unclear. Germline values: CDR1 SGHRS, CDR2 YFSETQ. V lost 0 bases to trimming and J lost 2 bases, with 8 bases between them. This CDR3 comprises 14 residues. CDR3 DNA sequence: TGCGCCAGCAGCTTGGCTCTGTCCAACACTGAAGCTTTCTTT. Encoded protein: CASSLALSNTEAFF.

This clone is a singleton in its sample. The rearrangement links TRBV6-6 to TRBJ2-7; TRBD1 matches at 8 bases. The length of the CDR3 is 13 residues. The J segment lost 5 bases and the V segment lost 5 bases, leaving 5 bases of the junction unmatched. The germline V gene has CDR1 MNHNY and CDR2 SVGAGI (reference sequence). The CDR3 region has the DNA TGTGCCAGCAGTCAACAGGGGGTCCACGAGCAGTACTTC. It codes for CASSQQGVHEQYF.

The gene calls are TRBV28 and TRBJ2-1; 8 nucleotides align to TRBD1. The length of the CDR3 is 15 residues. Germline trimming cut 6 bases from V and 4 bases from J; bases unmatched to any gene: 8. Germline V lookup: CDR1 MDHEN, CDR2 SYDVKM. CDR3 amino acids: CASRGWTGPYNEQFF. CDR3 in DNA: TGTGCCAGCAGGGGGTGGACAGGGCCTTACAATGAGCAGTTCTTC.

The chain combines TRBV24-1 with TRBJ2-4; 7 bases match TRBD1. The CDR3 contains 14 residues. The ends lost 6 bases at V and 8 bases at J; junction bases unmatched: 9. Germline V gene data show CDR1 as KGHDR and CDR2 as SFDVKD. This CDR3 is CATSTTGTEDIQYF. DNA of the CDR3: TGTGCCACCAGTACAACCGGGACAGAAGACATTCAGTACTTC.

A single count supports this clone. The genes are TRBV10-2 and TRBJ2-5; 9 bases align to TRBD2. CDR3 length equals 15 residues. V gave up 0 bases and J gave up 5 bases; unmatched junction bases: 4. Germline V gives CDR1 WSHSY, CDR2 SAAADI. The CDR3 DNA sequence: TGCGCCAGCAGTGAGTCTAGCGGGAGTGGCGAGACCCAGTACTTC. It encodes CASSESSGSGETQYF.

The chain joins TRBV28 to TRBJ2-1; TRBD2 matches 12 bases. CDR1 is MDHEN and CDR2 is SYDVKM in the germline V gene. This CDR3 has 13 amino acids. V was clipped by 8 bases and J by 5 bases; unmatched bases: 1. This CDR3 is CASGLAGNNEQFF. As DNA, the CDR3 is TGTGCCAGCGGACTAGCGGGGAACAATGAGCAGTTCTTC. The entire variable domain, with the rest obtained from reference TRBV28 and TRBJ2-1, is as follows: DVKVTQSSRYLVKRTGEKVFLECVQDMDHENMFWYRQDPGLGLRLIYFSYDVKMKEKGDIPEGYSVSREKKERFSLILESASTNQTSMYLCASGLAGNNEQFFGPGTRLTVL.

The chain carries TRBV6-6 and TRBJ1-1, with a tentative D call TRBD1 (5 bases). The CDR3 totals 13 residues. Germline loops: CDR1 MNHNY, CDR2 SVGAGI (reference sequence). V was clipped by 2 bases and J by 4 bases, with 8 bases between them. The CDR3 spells CASSYPGGTEAFF. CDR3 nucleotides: TGTGCCAGCAGTTACCCGGGGGGCACTGAAGCTTTCTTT.